This record covers a single T cell receptor (beta chain). No antigen is known for it. The CDR3 covers 14 residues. The germline gives CDR1 SGDLS, CDR2 YYNGEE. Trimming removed 6 bases from V and 2 bases from J, with 13 bases in between. The sample comes from a study of cytomegalovirus exposure and HLA in healthy donors. Findings and caveats of the study: The number of N-insertions in an Asian-associated ancestry cluster was reportedly below the approximately 680-donor mean in a later analysis.

The PCR made use of 60 Vbeta and 13 Jbeta primers. Sequencing was performed with immunoSEQ multiplex PCR; in TCRdb, only in-frame clones are kept and a portion is missing. The sample yields some 150,000 clones, around three quarters seen once. V is TRBV9 and J is TRBJ2-3; weak D call: TRBD2 (5 bases). Material: PBMCs. The receptor's source is a man between 25 and 39 years old in good health and CMV-seronegative. CDR3 DNA sequence: TGTGCCAGCACGGAGAGGGAGTTCACAGATACGCAGTATTTT. The encoded protein is CASTEREFTDTQYF.